Each of the 2 T cell receptor beta chains below was sequenced from the same sample in a study of blood T cell repertoires in COVID-19. Clones were sequenced by immunoSEQ multiplex PCR, and TCRdb holds only the in-frame ones, with some missing. This sample has 55,000 to 80,000 clones; over 75% occur once, and the top ten carry 2% to 2.5%. Input material: peripheral blood. These receptors were taken from a human donor in a cohort sampled during active COVID-19.

This sequence joins TRBV24-1 and TRBJ1-2; the D gene is possibly TRBD1 (6 bases). CDR1 and CDR2 (germline): KGHDR, SFDVKD. This CDR3 contains 13 residues. The V end lost 5 bases, the J end lost 4 bases, and 10 bases lay between the germline ends. The CDR3 loop reads CATSVDSFYGYTF. DNA of the CDR3: TGTGCCACCAGTGTGGACAGCTTCTATGGCTACACCTTC.

This chain uses TRBV5-1 with TRBJ2-3; D gene ambiguous. Germline V gene data show CDR1 as SGHRS and CDR2 as YFSETQ. V shed 2 bases and J shed 6 bases, with 16 bases lying between them. The CDR3 is made up of 15 amino acids. The CDR3 sequence is CASSLRLKALDTQYF. The CDR3 region has the DNA TGCGCCAGCAGCTTAAGACTCAAAGCTCTGGATACGCAGTATTTT.